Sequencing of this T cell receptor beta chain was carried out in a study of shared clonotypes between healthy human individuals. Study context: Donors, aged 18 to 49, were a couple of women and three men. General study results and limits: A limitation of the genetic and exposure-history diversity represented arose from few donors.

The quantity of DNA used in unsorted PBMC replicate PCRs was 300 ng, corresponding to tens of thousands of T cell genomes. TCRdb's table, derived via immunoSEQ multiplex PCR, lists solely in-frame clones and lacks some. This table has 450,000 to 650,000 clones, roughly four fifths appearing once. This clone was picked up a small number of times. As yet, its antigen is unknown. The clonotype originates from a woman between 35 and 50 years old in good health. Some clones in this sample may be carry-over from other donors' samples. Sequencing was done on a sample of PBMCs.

The CDR3 sequence: CASRGGSATEAFF. The CDR3 coding sequence is TGTGCCAGCAGGGGGGGCTCAGCTACTGAAGCTTTCTTT. The V and J genes are TRBV6-6 and TRBJ1-1, with D tentatively TRBD1 (6 bases). Trimming removed 6 bases from V and 5 bases from J, with 13 bases in between. Germline loops: CDR1 MNHNY, CDR2 SVGAGI (reference sequence). This CDR3 spans 13 amino acids.